Listed below are T cell receptor beta chains from one sample, sequenced in a study of graft-versus-host responses after intestinal transplantation. These receptors' targets are unknown. The table came from immunoSEQ multiplex PCR; TCRdb's copy has only in-frame clones and leaves some out. The sample lists about 73,000 clones, roughly 89% seen once, with about 4.2% in the top ten. Sequencing was performed on unstimulated CD8+ T cells sorted from spleen or lymph node cells, taken before transplant. The receptors come from a human donor who was the organ donor for an intestinal transplant. The CDR3 runs from the conserved cysteine through the conserved F or W. The order of the fields is D gene, V gene, J gene, clone size, CDR3 DNA, CDR3 protein. The D gene is left open where the match is weak. Rows give clone size only sometimes, using once, few, many, or a class for an expanded clone.

D gene: .; V gene: TRBV6-1; J gene: TRBJ2-1; clone size: .; CDR3 DNA: TGTGCCAGCAGTGAGACAGAACTTGGGAATGAGCAGTTCTTC; CDR3 protein: CASSETELGNEQFF
D gene: .; V gene: TRBV7-6; J gene: TRBJ1-1; clone size: .; CDR3 DNA: TGTGCCAGCACCGAACCCAGCAATCCATATAGAGGTTTGAACACTGAAGCTTTCTTT; CDR3 protein: CASTEPSNPYRGLNTEAFF
D gene: .; V gene: TRBV27; J gene: TRBJ2-5; clone size: .; CDR3 DNA: TGTGCCAGCAGTTCCCTCGGGACCCAGTACTTC; CDR3 protein: CASSSLGTQYF
D gene: .; V gene: TRBV21-1; J gene: TRBJ1-5; clone size: .; CDR3 DNA: TGTGCCAGCAGCATAAGGGGGGGTTCTAGCAATCAGCCCCAGCATTTT; CDR3 protein: CASSIRGGSSNQPQHF
D gene: .; V gene: TRBV29-1; J gene: TRBJ2-5; clone size: once; CDR3 DNA: TGCAGCGTTGATCTGGGACTGCAAGAGACCCAGTACTTC; CDR3 protein: CSVDLGLQETQYF
D gene: TRBD1; V gene: TRBV7-9; J gene: TRBJ1-2; clone size: .; CDR3 DNA: TGTGCCAGCAGCTGGTCCCGGGACAGGGACTATGGCTACACCTTC; CDR3 protein: CASSWSRDRDYGYTF
D gene: .; V gene: TRBV30; J gene: TRBJ1-2; clone size: few; CDR3 DNA: TGTGCCTGGAGTGTATTGGGGCGAAGGTGGGGAGGCTACACCTTC; CDR3 protein: CAWSVLGRRWGGYTF
D gene: .; V gene: TRBV28; J gene: TRBJ2-6; clone size: .; CDR3 DNA: TGTGCCAGCAGTTACTTCCCTGGCAGAGAGGTTACTCACTCTGGGGCCAACGTCCTGACTTTC; CDR3 protein: CASSYFPGREVTHSGANVLTF
D gene: .; V gene: TRBV5-1; J gene: TRBJ1-2; clone size: .; CDR3 DNA: TGCGCCAGCAGCTTGAGGGGGTTCGGCTATGGCTACACCTTC; CDR3 protein: CASSLRGFGYGYTF
D gene: .; V gene: TRBV5-1; J gene: TRBJ2-5; clone size: .; CDR3 DNA: TGCGCCAGCAGCTTGGCCCCAGGTCCCCAAGAGACCCAGTACTTC; CDR3 protein: CASSLAPGPQETQYF
D gene: TRBD2; V gene: TRBV29-1; J gene: TRBJ2-1; clone size: .; CDR3 DNA: TGCAGCGTTGAAGAGACTAGCGGGGGCCTCTACAATGAGCAGTTCTTC; CDR3 protein: CSVEETSGGLYNEQFF
D gene: .; V gene: TRBV4-1; J gene: TRBJ1-6; clone size: .; CDR3 DNA: TGCGCCAGCAGCCCTTACAGGGTAGGGAATTCACCCCTCCACTTT; CDR3 protein: CASSPYRVGNSPLHF
D gene: TRBD1; V gene: TRBV18; J gene: TRBJ1-1; clone size: .; CDR3 DNA: TGTGCCAGCTCACCAGGGACAGGGGTTGTGAACACTGAAGCTTTCTTT; CDR3 protein: CASSPGTGVVNTEAFF
D gene: .; V gene: TRBV27; J gene: TRBJ1-1; clone size: .; CDR3 DNA: TGTGCCAGCAGTTTATATCGGGGTTGGACTGAAGCTTTCTTT; CDR3 protein: CASSLYRGWTEAFF
D gene: .; V gene: TRBV4-3; J gene: TRBJ1-1; clone size: .; CDR3 DNA: TGCGCCAGCAGCCACGCTACTGGTGGTGAAGCTTTCTTT; CDR3 protein: CASSHATGGEAFF
D gene: TRBD1; V gene: TRBV6-1; J gene: TRBJ2-1; clone size: once; CDR3 DNA: TGTGCCAGCAGTGTGGGACAGGGGTCGGGAAGCGAGCAGTTCTTC; CDR3 protein: CASSVGQGSGSEQFF
D gene: TRBD2; V gene: TRBV7-9; J gene: TRBJ2-1; clone size: .; CDR3 DNA: TGTGCCAGCAGCTTAGGCACTAGCGGGTGGAAGCTGAATGAGCAGTTCTTC; CDR3 protein: CASSLGTSGWKLNEQFF
D gene: .; V gene: TRBV2; J gene: TRBJ2-1; clone size: .; CDR3 DNA: TGTGCCAGCAGGGTACAGGTTAGCTCCTACAATGAGCAGTTCTTC; CDR3 protein: CASRVQVSSYNEQFF
D gene: TRBD1; V gene: TRBV28; J gene: TRBJ1-6; clone size: .; CDR3 DNA: TGTGCCAGCAGTTTCTCGGGACAGGGGTATTCACCCCTCCACTTT; CDR3 protein: CASSFSGQGYSPLHF
D gene: .; V gene: TRBV6-5; J gene: TRBJ2-5; clone size: .; CDR3 DNA: TGTGCCAGCAGTTACGCAAGACAGCAAGAGACCCAGTACTTC; CDR3 protein: CASSYARQQETQYF
D gene: TRBD2; V gene: TRBV7-2; J gene: TRBJ2-1; clone size: .; CDR3 DNA: TGTGCCAGCATGGGACTAGCGGGGTACAATGAGCAGTTCTTC; CDR3 protein: CASMGLAGYNEQFF
D gene: TRBD1; V gene: TRBV5-1; J gene: TRBJ1-2; clone size: .; CDR3 DNA: TGCGCCAGCAGCTACAACCCCGGGACAGGGGGAAACGATGGCTACACCTTC; CDR3 protein: CASSYNPGTGGNDGYTF
D gene: .; V gene: TRBV7-9; J gene: TRBJ1-2; clone size: .; CDR3 DNA: TGTGCCAGCAGCTCTCAGGGGAACTATGGCTACACCTTC; CDR3 protein: CASSSQGNYGYTF
D gene: .; V gene: TRBV13; J gene: TRBJ2-5; clone size: .; CDR3 DNA: TGTGCCAGCAGCTTAAGACAGGACCAAGAGACCCAGTACTTC; CDR3 protein: CASSLRQDQETQYF
D gene: TRBD1; V gene: TRBV6-1; J gene: TRBJ2-5; clone size: .; CDR3 DNA: TGTGCCAGCAGCTGGGACAGGGGGAGAGAGACCCAGTACTTC; CDR3 protein: CASSWDRGRETQYF
D gene: .; V gene: TRBV28; J gene: TRBJ2-3; clone size: .; CDR3 DNA: TGTGCCAGCAGTCATAGTACAGGGGACTTCACAGATACGCAGTATTTT; CDR3 protein: CASSHSTGDFTDTQYF
D gene: TRBD2; V gene: TRBV19; J gene: TRBJ2-2; clone size: .; CDR3 DNA: TGTGCCAGTAGTATCTTCGGGGGGGCTGACACCGGGGAGCTGTTTTTT; CDR3 protein: CASSIFGGADTGELFF
D gene: .; V gene: TRBV2; J gene: TRBJ2-2; clone size: .; CDR3 DNA: TGTGCCAGCATGGGGAAGGGGGACACCGGGGAGCTGTTTTTT; CDR3 protein: CASMGKGDTGELFF
D gene: TRBD1; V gene: TRBV15; J gene: TRBJ1-3; clone size: .; CDR3 DNA: TGTGCCACCAGCAGGGAACAGGGGGCGACTGGAAACACCATATATTTT; CDR3 protein: CATSREQGATGNTIYF
D gene: .; V gene: TRBV9; J gene: TRBJ1-1; clone size: once; CDR3 DNA: TGTGCCAGCAGCGTAGCCGGTTCCAAGCCAGCTTTCTTT; CDR3 protein: CASSVAGSKPAFF
D gene: .; V gene: TRBV28; J gene: TRBJ1-5; clone size: .; CDR3 DNA: TGTGCCAGCAGCCACGGACTTTATAGCAATCAGCCCCAGCATTTT; CDR3 protein: CASSHGLYSNQPQHF
D gene: .; V gene: TRBV6-1; J gene: TRBJ2-2; clone size: once; CDR3 DNA: TGTGCCGGTAGGCGGGAAACGGACACCGGGGAGCTGTTTTTT; CDR3 protein: CAGRRETDTGELFF
D gene: .; V gene: TRBV5-1; J gene: TRBJ1-1; clone size: .; CDR3 DNA: TGCGCCAGCAGCTTGGAAGAGGGGGTTAACACTGAAGCTTTCTTT; CDR3 protein: CASSLEEGVNTEAFF
D gene: TRBD1; V gene: TRBV30; J gene: TRBJ1-4; clone size: .; CDR3 DNA: TGTGCCTGGAGAACCAGTATAAGACCGGGACAGGGGCAAGGAAAACTGTTTTTT; CDR3 protein: CAWRTSIRPGQGQGKLFF
D gene: .; V gene: TRBV6-1; J gene: TRBJ2-1; clone size: .; CDR3 DNA: TGTGCCAGCAGTGACGCGTATCGTTACAATGAGCAGTTCTTC; CDR3 protein: CASSDAYRYNEQFF
D gene: TRBD1; V gene: TRBV27; J gene: TRBJ2-3; clone size: .; CDR3 DNA: TGTGCCAGCAGCGTGTTAGGGACAGGGGAACGAGATACGCAGTATTTT; CDR3 protein: CASSVLGTGERDTQYF
D gene: TRBD2; V gene: TRBV4-2; J gene: TRBJ2-2; clone size: .; CDR3 DNA: TGTGCCAGCAGCCCGACTAGCGGGGGGTCGAACACCGGGGAGCTGTTTTTT; CDR3 protein: CASSPTSGGSNTGELFF
D gene: .; V gene: TRBV7-9; J gene: TRBJ2-2; clone size: .; CDR3 DNA: TGTGCCAGCAGCTTTTCTCTACAGGGTAGGAACACCGGGGAGCTGTTTTTT; CDR3 protein: CASSFSLQGRNTGELFF
D gene: TRBD2; V gene: TRBV13; J gene: TRBJ2-1; clone size: .; CDR3 DNA: TGTGCCAGCAGCTTAGGCCCTTTAGCGGGGGGGCCGGCCAATGAGCAGTTCTTC; CDR3 protein: CASSLGPLAGGPANEQFF
D gene: .; V gene: TRBV19; J gene: TRBJ1-2; clone size: .; CDR3 DNA: TGTGCCAGTAGTCAGAATGGCTACACCTTC; CDR3 protein: CASSQNGYTF
D gene: .; V gene: TRBV5-1; J gene: TRBJ1-5; clone size: .; CDR3 DNA: TGCGCCAGCAGCTGGACAGCCGGTGAACCCCAGCATTTT; CDR3 protein: CASSWTAGEPQHF
D gene: TRBD2; V gene: TRBV4-2; J gene: TRBJ2-3; clone size: .; CDR3 DNA: TGTGCCAGCAGTCTTGGACTAGCGGGGGCCTCGGATACGCAGTATTTT; CDR3 protein: CASSLGLAGASDTQYF
D gene: TRBD2; V gene: TRBV15; J gene: TRBJ2-5; clone size: .; CDR3 DNA: TGTGCCACCTCGGGACTAGCGGGGAAGCAAGAGACCCAGTACTTC; CDR3 protein: CATSGLAGKQETQYF
D gene: TRBD1; V gene: TRBV19; J gene: TRBJ2-3; clone size: .; CDR3 DNA: TGTGCCAGTAGGACAGGGGAGGCCACAGATACGCAGTATTTT; CDR3 protein: CASRTGEATDTQYF
D gene: .; V gene: TRBV7-6; J gene: TRBJ2-1; clone size: .; CDR3 DNA: TGTGCCAGCAGCTCGTCAGGGGGGTTCCACAATGAGCAGTTCTTC; CDR3 protein: CASSSSGGFHNEQFF
D gene: .; V gene: TRBV7-2; J gene: TRBJ1-6; clone size: .; CDR3 DNA: TGTGCCAGCAGCTTAGCGCAGCAGGAACTTAATTCACCCCTCCACTTT; CDR3 protein: CASSLAQQELNSPLHF
D gene: TRBD1; V gene: TRBV19; J gene: TRBJ2-1; clone size: few; CDR3 DNA: TGTGCCAGTAGTTCTGGGACAGGGGGCGATGAGCAGTTCTTC; CDR3 protein: CASSSGTGGDEQFF
D gene: TRBD1; V gene: TRBV28; J gene: TRBJ1-6; clone size: .; CDR3 DNA: TGTGCCAGCAACACTAAGTGGGACAGGGAGAGCCCAATGCCCTATAATTCACCCCTCCACTTT; CDR3 protein: CASNTKWDRESPMPYNSPLHF
D gene: .; V gene: TRBV7-9; J gene: TRBJ2-5; clone size: .; CDR3 DNA: TGTGCCAGCAGCTTGGAGGACGGAGAGACCCAGTACTTC; CDR3 protein: CASSLEDGETQYF
D gene: TRBD1; V gene: TRBV5-6; J gene: TRBJ1-2; clone size: .; CDR3 DNA: TGTGCCAGCGGTGACAGGGGGCTCTATGGCTACACCTTC; CDR3 protein: CASGDRGLYGYTF